This T cell receptor beta chain is drawn from a study of CD8 T cells in ankylosing spondylitis. Findings of the study overall: Clones linked to disease, bearing a CD8+ phenotype, were relatively rare in peripheral blood. Researchers reportedly found disease-linked clones significantly enriched in matched ankylosing spondylitis synovial fluid.

The germline V gene encodes CDR1 SGHRS and CDR2 YFSETQ. This CDR3 spans 11 amino acids. The V end was cut by 4 bases, the J end by 3 bases, with 4 bases between. TCR beta libraries were made by quantitative 5'-RACE with molecular barcodes. TCRdb ran MiXCR on the 5' RACE reads and lists one entry per CDR3 protein. The profile shows 100,000 to 150,000 distinct CDR3 sequences, 6% to 8.5% of them singletons. This clonotype has ten or more counts. Its antigen is still unknown. The specimen was blood, either unsorted or a sorted T cell fraction (not recorded which). V is TRBV5-1 and J is TRBJ2-5; no clear D gene. The clonotype comes from a male donor with ankylosing spondylitis or in good health (not recorded which). The CDR3 loop is CASSIEETQYF. The CDR3 DNA reads as TGCGCCAGCAGCATCGAAGAGACCCAGTACTTC.